The clone carrying this T cell receptor (beta chain) has just a few counts. Other nucleotide sequences from this sample produce the same CDR3. These data are taken from a study of blood T cell repertoires in COVID-19. TCRdb's copy holds only in-frame clones and misses some; the assay was immunoSEQ multiplex PCR. The table records 100,000 to 120,000 clones, about four fifths of them present only once. Germline CDR1 reads MDHEN; CDR2 reads SYDVKM. The CDR3 loop spans 15 amino acids. Between the trimmed V and J ends, which lost 3 bases and 7 bases, there was a span of 18 bases. The gene calls are TRBV28 and TRBJ1-2; D not certain. Sequenced input: peripheral blood. The clonotype originates from a woman in her 70s with acute or convalescent COVID-19. The CDR3 reads CASSFLAALTGGYTF. CDR3 sequence (DNA): TGTGCCAGCAGTTTTTTGGCCGCCCTCACGGGTGGCTACACCTTC.